This T cell receptor beta chain was recovered during a study of blood T cells in healthy people across ages. Background on the study: Capturing about one barcoded beta molecule per two T cells was achieved by template switching.

A few counts support this clonotype. The J segment lost 1 base and the V segment lost 6 bases, leaving 8 bases of the junction unmatched. The CDR3 has 15 amino acids. The V gene's germline CDR1 is SNHLY and CDR2 FYNNEI. Donors ranged from roughly 6 to 90 years old and were healthy Caucasians in Russia. Primers used in a second PCR of roughly 6 to 11 cycles were a sample-barcoded 5' primer and a J-beta primer mix. Tagging of each cDNA molecule was performed by a template-switch adaptor with 12 random nucleotides. Per-sample output comprised a minimum of 3 million paired-end reads containing CDR3. TCRdb reprocessed the 5' RACE reads via MiXCR and lists one record per CDR3 protein. The data show some 930,000 distinct CDR3 sequences, roughly 29% seen once. Separately, the same data were catalogued under a study of T cells of mothers and their children.

The chain links TRBV2 to TRBJ1-1; TRBD1 matches 7 bases. Sequenced material: blood. This receptor was identified in a woman aged 40-49 years in good health. CDR3 sequence reads: CASRPDRATNTEAFF. In nucleotides, the CDR3 is TGTGCCAGCAGACCCGACAGGGCTACGAACACTGAAGCTTTCTTT.